This T cell receptor beta chain was identified during a study of T cell responses to AZD1222 COVID-19 vaccine. CDR1 and CDR2 (germline): MGHRA, YSYEKL. Trimming left V 1 base short and J 5 bases short, with 20 bases between. This CDR3 has 17 residues. The data were produced by immunoSEQ multiplex PCR, yet TCRdb's version contains in-frame clones alone and is incomplete. The sample holds 65,000 to 85,000 clones, under 90% seen once. V is TRBV4-1 and J is TRBJ1-1; maybe TRBD1 (6 bases). The clonotype originates from an adult who received the AZD1222 COVID-19 vaccine. Sequencing used peripheral blood, obtained 28 days after the second AZD1222 dose. Here the CDR3 reads CASSQVWQGRTRTEAFF. Written as DNA, the CDR3 is TGCGCCAGCAGCCAAGTGTGGCAGGGGCGTACTAGGACTGAAGCTTTCTTT.